This T cell receptor (beta chain) came from a study of radiation and T cells in renal cell carcinoma (dated by TCRdb to the early 2020s). Describing the broader study: In total, about 50 samples, comprising 26 tumors and roughly 27 peripheral blood samples, were subjected to TCR beta sequencing. A total of about 3.8 million unique CDR3 nucleotide sequences, encoding 2,658,974 unique CDR3 amino acid sequences, were found across all 50 or so samples. The final blood draw took place at 4 weeks after radiation, the same time as nephrectomy.

The time point label for this specimen denotes: blood 4 weeks post-SBRT, at nephrectomy. What the treatment or condition label conveys for this sample: 15 Gy SBRT to primary tumor, nephrectomy 4 weeks later. Samples were obtained from a clinical trial, in which 15 Gy stereotactic body radiation therapy was delivered to primary renal cell carcinomas and nephrectomy was performed 4 weeks later. To follow tumor-enriched clonotypes, serial peripheral blood was collected from radiation-treated patients at baseline and at 2 weeks and 4 weeks after SBRT. Every patient had renal cell carcinoma of clear cell pathology. The QIAamp DNA Blood Mini Kit (Qiagen) was used to prepare genomic DNA for TCR sequencing. The analyses included just those samples that passed every quality control check. Points on this clone: Its antigen is unknown. No much larger clone is present one base from it, and per-base qualities are unavailable.

The immunoSEQ kit was used, according to the manufacturer's recommendations, to generate TCR beta libraries from genomic DNA. To prepare libraries, a first multiplex PCR with proprietary primers was run, followed by a second PCR that added unique barcodes, and a bead cleanup was done after each round. Each sample batch included a kit-provided positive control reaction and a negative control reaction. The final libraries were assessed on an Agilent 4200 TapeStation D1000 ScreenTape, pooled by volume, and quantified by qPCR. Sequencing was performed on an Illumina NextSeq500 with a MidOutput 150-cycle cartridge, and 156 Read1 and 15 Index1 cycles were run with kit custom primers. The pooled library was loaded at about 1 pM, with a roughly 21% PhiX control spiked in. In the paper's pipeline: Vendor-processed data were analyzed in R, with a clonotype defined as all T cells sharing the same CDR3 nucleotide sequence. In the clone abundance analyses, frequencies in each sample were normalized to that sample's 10,000 most abundant clones. Public T cell clones, which averaged fewer than five per sample, were removed prior to analysis. A difference in abundance of at least 32-fold between compartments was used to define tumor-enriched and baseline blood-enriched clonotypes. A beta-binomial differential abundance model was used to identify clonotypes that were expanded or contracted between blood time points. The Baroni-Urbani and Buser coefficient was used to measure tumor-blood repertoire similarity, and groups were compared with two-tailed Wilcoxon tests in R. TCRdb's version of the immuneACCESS table is confined to in-frame rearrangements and falls short of the full clone set. An unresolved V gene accounts for under half of the shortfall where checked; the remainder is of unknown origin. The V and J calls and the clone size are those of that table, but D and trimming were determined from the DNA. The table for this sample lists roughly 90,000 clones; around four fifths of them were counted only once. Jointly, the top ten make up approximately 8.8% of the sample.

Germline trimming: 5 bases from V, 4 bases from J; junction bases outside gene matches: 7. Based on the germline V gene, the CDR1 and CDR2 sequences are LGHNA and YNFKEQ. Spanning cysteine to phenylalanine, the CDR3 consists of 14 amino acids. CDR3 DNA only is kept here, 42 bases in frame from base 1. Results the study describes overall, beyond this receptor: Tracking of blood repertoire dynamics stopped at about 4 weeks after treatment, with no follow-up past that point. In blood, the top tumor clonotypes increased from baseline to 2 weeks after radiation and then shrank by 4 weeks, which suggests a temporary expansion of tumor-resident clones. With a single-armed trial design, the study had no way to address how radiation dose or scheduling affects the TCR repertoire. Because no pretreatment tumor biopsies were available, whether clonotypes were present in the tumor at baseline could not be determined.

The material sequenced was blood, taken from a patient whose treatment included radiotherapy and nephrectomy. This receptor was obtained from a middle-aged man with renal cell carcinoma. The chain couples TRBV4-2 to TRBJ2-7; 8 bases in between match TRBD1. For the CDR3, the sequence is CASSSDRAVYEQYF. The DNA sequence is given as TGTGCCAGCAGCTCGGACAGGGCGGTGTACGAGCAGTACTTC.